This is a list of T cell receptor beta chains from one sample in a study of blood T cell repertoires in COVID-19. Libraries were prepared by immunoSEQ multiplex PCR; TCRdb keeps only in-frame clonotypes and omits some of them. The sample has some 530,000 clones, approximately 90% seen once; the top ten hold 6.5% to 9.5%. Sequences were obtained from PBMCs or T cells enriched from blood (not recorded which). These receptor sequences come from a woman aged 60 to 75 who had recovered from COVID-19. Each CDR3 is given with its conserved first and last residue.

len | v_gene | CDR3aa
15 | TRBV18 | CASSPRQGGNTEAFF
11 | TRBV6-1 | CASLSGDTQYF
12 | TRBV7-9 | CASSFGESEQYF
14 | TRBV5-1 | CASSFTGNTGELFF
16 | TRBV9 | CASSVAGGQGDYGYTF
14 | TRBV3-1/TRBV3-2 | CASSLGTVGNTIYF
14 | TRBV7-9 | CASSLAQGGDEQYF
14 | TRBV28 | CASSLPGQGGEQYF
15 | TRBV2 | CASRLTGGSGNTIYF
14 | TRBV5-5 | CASSSGQLNYGYTF
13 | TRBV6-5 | CASSYYLDSPLHF
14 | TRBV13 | CASSLVGAGDTQYF
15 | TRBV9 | CASSPGQGWDEKLFF
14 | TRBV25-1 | CASRTSGGFNEQFF
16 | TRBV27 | CASSSGQVSSGNTIYF
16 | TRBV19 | CASSPRGWVASNEQFF
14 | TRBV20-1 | CSASKDGTSTEQYF
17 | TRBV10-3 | CAISDAWSGGVVDTQYF
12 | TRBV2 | CASGQGNSPLHF
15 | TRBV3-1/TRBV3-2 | CASSQGRGQGQPQHF
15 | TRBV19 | CASSPGQGTNEKLFF
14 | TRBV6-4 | CASSPQGSTDTQYF
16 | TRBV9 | CASSVAGGGSGNTIYF
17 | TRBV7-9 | CASSPPPGQFSGNTIYF
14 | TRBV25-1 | CASSVRDFTGELFF
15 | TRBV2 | CASSAGQVNNQPQHF
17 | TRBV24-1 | CATSDLPRTGGTGELFF
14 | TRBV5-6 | CASSFGIRGETQYF
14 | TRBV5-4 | CASSPGNMNTEAFF
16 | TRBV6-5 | CASSYRTTLDVIEQFF
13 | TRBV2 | CASRAGSLGEQYF
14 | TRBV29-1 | CSVGTGGSAYGYTF
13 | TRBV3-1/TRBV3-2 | CASSQDRDQPQHF
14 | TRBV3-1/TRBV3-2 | CASKIQGGHSPLHF
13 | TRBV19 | CASSPGQGGRQYF
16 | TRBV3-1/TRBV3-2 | CASSPRWEGRNTEAFF
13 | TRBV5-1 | CASSFSNGETQYF
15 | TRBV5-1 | CASSLGGTSTDTQYF
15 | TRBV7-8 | CASSLLSGSNQPQHF
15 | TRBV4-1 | CASSQVPGYHSPLHF
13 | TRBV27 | CASRLGGNYGYTF
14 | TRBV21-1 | CASIRGLTNEKLFF
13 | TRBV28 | CASRIGQQETQYF
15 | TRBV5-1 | CASSQIEQGYTEAFF